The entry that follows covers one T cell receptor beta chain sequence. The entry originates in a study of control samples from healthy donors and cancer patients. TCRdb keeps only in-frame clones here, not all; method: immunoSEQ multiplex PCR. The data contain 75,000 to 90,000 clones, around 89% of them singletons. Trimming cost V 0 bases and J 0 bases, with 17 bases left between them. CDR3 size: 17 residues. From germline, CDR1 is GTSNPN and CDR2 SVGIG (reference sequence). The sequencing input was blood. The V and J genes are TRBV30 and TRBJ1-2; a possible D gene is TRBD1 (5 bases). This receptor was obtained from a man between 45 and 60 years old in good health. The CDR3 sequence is CAWSVRLSSGSNYGYTF. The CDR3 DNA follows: TGTGCCTGGAGTGTACGGTTGTCTTCAGGGTCTAACTATGGCTACACCTTC.